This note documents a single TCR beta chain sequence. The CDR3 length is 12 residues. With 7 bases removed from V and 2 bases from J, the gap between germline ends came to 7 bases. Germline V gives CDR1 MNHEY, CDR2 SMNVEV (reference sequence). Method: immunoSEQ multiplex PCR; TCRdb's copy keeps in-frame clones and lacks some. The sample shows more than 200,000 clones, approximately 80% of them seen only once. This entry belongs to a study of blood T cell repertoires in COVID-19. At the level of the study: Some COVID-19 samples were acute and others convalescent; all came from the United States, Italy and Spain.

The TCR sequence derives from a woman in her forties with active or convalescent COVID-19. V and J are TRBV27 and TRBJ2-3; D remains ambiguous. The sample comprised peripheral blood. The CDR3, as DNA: TGTGCCAGCAAATCCTACACAGATACGCAGTATTTT. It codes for CASKSYTDTQYF.